This T cell receptor beta chain was obtained from a study of regulatory T cells in long-lasting Graves disease. Described time point: newly diagnosed GD, antithyroid drugs for less than 3 months. With RNA extracted from PBMCs as input, the TCR library was made. Library construction for TCR beta used iRepertoire HTBI primers and Arm-PCR of CDR3 regions. TCRdb processed the multiplex PCR reads anew with MiXCR; each CDR3 protein has one entry. The table lists 450,000 to 700,000 distinct CDR3 sequences, roughly 14% of them singletons. With 4 bases removed from V and 1 base from J, the gap between germline ends came to 15 bases. CDR3 size: 16 residues. Germline V lookup: CDR1 LGHDT, CDR2 YNNKEL (reference sequence). This sample also belongs to another study, concerning T cells in Graves' hyperthyroidism and ophthalmopathy. That investigation notes: Newly diagnosed hyperthyroidism patients aged 18 to 65 years had disease lasting under 2 months.

This clonotype was obtained from a man aged 25-40 years with Graves disease. The chain joins TRBV3-1 to TRBJ2-3; possible D gene TRBD2, 5 bases. Sequencing was performed on peripheral blood mononuclear cells (PBMCs), taken at new diagnosis, from a patient treated with antithyroid drugs. The CDR3 nucleotides are TGTGCCAGCAGCCCAACCGATGGAGGAGGCACAGATACGCAGTATTTT. This encodes CASSPTDGGGTDTQYF.